The 21 T cell receptor beta chains below all came from one sample that was sequenced in a study of T cells in Graves' hyperthyroidism and ophthalmopathy. Amplification targeted TCR beta CDR3 regions from RNA transcripts. Carried out on the TCR CDR3, a first-round RT-PCR used the HTBI primer set. One entry per CDR3 protein, called by TCRdb with MiXCR from the multiplex PCR reads. This sample has some 550,000 distinct CDR3 sequences; about a sixth occur once, and the top ten carry 3% to 4%. Sequenced sample: blood. The source of these receptors is a woman aged 40 to 50 with Graves' ophthalmopathy.

This clonotype was counted ten times or more. The chain carries TRBV20-1 and TRBJ2-1, with a weak D call TRBD2 (6 bases). Deletions cut 3 bases from V and 0 bases from J, with 12 bases between. Germline loops: CDR1 DFQATT, CDR2 SNEGSKA (reference sequence). The CDR3 totals 15 residues. CDR3 nucleotide sequence: TGCAGTGCTAGGAAGCGGGCCAGCTCCTACAATGAGCAGTTCTTC. Protein product: CSARKRASSYNEQFF.

This rearrangement joins TRBV20-1 to TRBJ1-4; D gene ambiguous. CDR3 length: 14 amino acids. Per germline, CDR1 DFQATT and CDR2 SNEGSKA (reference sequence). V was cut by 2 bases and J by 3 bases, with 10 bases left in between. The CDR3, as DNA: TGCAGTGCTAGAAAGGCAGGCTCTAATGAAAAACTGTTTTTT. Encoded protein: CSARKAGSNEKLFF.

The V and J genes are TRBV24-1 and TRBJ2-2; D gene unclear. CDR3 length: 14 residues. CDR1 and CDR2 (germline): KGHDR, SFDVKD. Trimming cost V 3 bases and J 3 bases, with 7 bases left between them. For the CDR3, the DNA is TGTGCCACCAGTGATGGCAGCCACACCGGGGAGCTGTTTTTT. It translates to CATSDGSHTGELFF.

Many counts were recorded for this clonotype. This rearrangement joins TRBV2 to TRBJ2-2; a possible D gene is TRBD2 (6 bases). V lost 4 bases and J lost 6, with 15 bases in between. Germline V gene sequence: CDR1 SNHLY, CDR2 FYNNEI. The CDR3 runs 15 residues. The CDR3 bases are TGTGCCAGCAGTGCTCGAACTTCGGGGGCCGGGGAGCTGTTTTTT. Translated: CASSARTSGAGELFF.

This clonotype appeared many times. The chain has TRBV28 and TRBJ2-3; perhaps TRBD1 as D (6 bases). V was shortened by 6 bases and J by 2 bases, with 15 bases between the two germline ends. CDR1 MDHEN and CDR2 SYDVKM come from the germline V gene. CDR3 length: 15 residues. The CDR3: CASSPAGEATDTQYF. The CDR3 DNA follows: TGTGCCAGCAGCCCTGCAGGGGAAGCCACAGATACGCAGTATTTT.

A few counts support this clonotype. The CDR3 sequence is CASTSGPSRGNTIYF. The DNA for the CDR3 is TGCGCCAGCACCTCCGGACCCAGCCGCGGAAACACCATATATTTT. This rearrangement joins TRBV5-1 to TRBJ1-3; D remains unclear. This CDR3 comprises 15 residues. Germline-derived CDR1 and CDR2 are SGHRS and YFSETQ. The germline V and J ends were trimmed by 6 bases and 4 bases, with 17 bases remaining between them. The full variable domain, rest sourced from reference TRBV5-1 and TRBJ1-3, is KAGVTQTPRYLIKTRGQQVTLSCSPISGHRSVSWYQQTPGQGLQFLFEYFSETQRNKGNFPGRFSGRQFSNSRSEMNVSTLELGDSALYLCASTSGPSRGNTIYFGEGSWLTVV.

This clonotype showed up many times. The rearrangement joins TRBV7-8 to TRBJ2-7; TRBD2 agrees at 8 bases. Germline V gives CDR1 SGHVS, CDR2 FQNEAQ. This CDR3 region has 15 residues. Germline trimming cut 1 base from V and 5 bases from J; bases unmatched to any gene: 7. CDR3 sequence: CASSLVQRGPHEQYF. The CDR3 DNA reads as TGTGCCAGCAGCTTAGTTCAGCGGGGGCCCCACGAGCAGTACTTC.

V and J are TRBV4-1 and TRBJ2-2; D is tentatively TRBD1 or TRBD2 (5 bases each). V dropped 4 bases and J dropped 2 bases, with 11 bases sitting between them. The germline V gene encodes CDR1 MGHRA and CDR2 YSYEKL. CDR3 length: 15 amino acids. The CDR3 sequence is CASSPGTLNTGELFF. DNA of the CDR3: TGCGCCAGCAGCCCCGGGACCCTTAACACCGGGGAGCTGTTTTTT.

Many counts were recorded for this clonotype. This chain connects TRBV10-3 to TRBJ2-5; 11 bases map to TRBD2. Trimming took 5 bases from V and 4 from J; bases not matched to a gene: 12. Germline V CDR1 and CDR2: ENHRY, SYGVKD. CDR3 length: 17 residues. The CDR3 reads CAISQGSTSGSRETQYF. For the CDR3, the DNA is TGTGCCATCAGTCAGGGGTCTACTAGCGGGAGTAGAGAGACCCAGTACTTC.

The V and J genes are TRBV4-1 and TRBJ2-3; 8 bases match TRBD1. The CDR3 is 17 amino acids. Germline values: CDR1 MGHRA, CDR2 YSYEKL. V lost 2 bases to trimming and J lost 1 base; unmatched junction nucleotides: 8. The CDR3 coding sequence is TGCGCCAGCAGCCAACCCTACAGGGGGGTGCGCACAGATACGCAGTATTTT. Its protein is CASSQPYRGVRTDTQYF.

With respect to this clonotype: A junction end diverges from the germline sequence, so it may reflect a read error. V gene TRBV29-1 combines with J gene TRBJ2-3, with 9 bases lining up with TRBD2. From germline, CDR1 is SQVTM and CDR2 ANQGSEA. The CDR3 is 15 residues long. This CDR3 reads CSAEVGSGGTDTQYF. CDR3 DNA sequence: TGCAGCGCTGAAGTTGGCAGCGGGGGGACAGATACGCAGTATTTT.

The chain has TRBV14 and TRBJ2-4; either TRBD1 or TRBD2 may fit D (7 bases each). V shed 3 bases and J shed 5 bases, with 23 bases lying between them. Germline CDR1 and CDR2: SGHDN and FVKESK. The CDR3 contains 18 residues. Written as DNA, the CDR3 is TGTGCCAGCAGCCACCGTCAGGGGGGGGACGCCGTGGAAAACATTCAGTACTTC. This translates into CASSHRQGGDAVENIQYF.

This clonotype was seen repeatedly, ten times or more. This chain joins TRBV28 and TRBJ2-7; tentatively, D is TRBD1 or TRBD2 (6 bases each). Per the germline V gene, CDR1 is MDHEN and CDR2 is SYDVKM. Trimming stripped 3 bases from V and 5 bases from J, with 14 bases between. This CDR3 comprises 14 residues. The chain's CDR3 is CASSLGAPGDEQYF. In nucleotides, the CDR3 is TGTGCCAGCAGTTTGGGGGCCCCGGGGGACGAGCAGTACTTC.

As concerns this clonotype: This may arise from a read error, as a much more abundant clone is one base away. This rearrangement joins TRBV12-3 or TRBV12-4 to TRBJ2-3; 7 bases agree with TRBD2. The CDR3 length is 14 residues. Unmatched junction bases numbered 10, after V lost 8 bases and J lost 5 bases. The CDR3 protein is CASAIGLAVDTQYF. The CDR3 DNA reads TGTGCCAGCGCCATTGGGCTAGCGGTAGATACGCAGTATTTT.

As to this clonotype: Since a much larger clone is just one base distant, this may be a read error. Given the absence of the conserved phenylalanine or tryptophan at the CDR3 end, a read error is likely. The rearrangement uses TRBV3-1 and TRBJ1-3; the D is unclear. The CDR3 length is 13 residues. V shed 2 bases and J shed 0 bases, with 2 bases lying between them. Germline CDR1 LGHDT, CDR2 YNNKEL (reference sequence). The CDR3 here is CASSQRSGNTIYS. The DNA for the CDR3 is TGTGCCAGCAGCCAACGCTCTGGAAACACCATATATTCT.

This clonotype was seen repeatedly, ten times or more. The chain has TRBV20-1 and TRBJ1-1, with D unclear. CDR1 is DFQATT and CDR2 is SNEGSKA in the germline V gene (reference sequence). The CDR3 loop spans 11 amino acids. The V and J ends lost 0 bases and 5 bases respectively, with 4 bases between them. CDR3 region: CSAREVTEAFF. The CDR3 bases are TGCAGTGCTAGAGAAGTGACTGAAGCTTTCTTT.

This clonotype was counted many times. The V and J genes are TRBV12-3 or TRBV12-4 and TRBJ2-3; 14 positions agree with TRBD2. This CDR3 region has 18 residues. V lost 5 bases and J lost 0; bases outside the gene matches: 7. Here the CDR3 DNA reads TGTGCCAGCAGTCCCGGGACTAGCGGGAGTGGAAGCACAGATACGCAGTATTTT. Encoded protein: CASSPGTSGSGSTDTQYF.

This chain links TRBV5-1 with TRBJ2-2; D not resolved. Trimming removed 5 bases at V and 3 bases at J, with 14 bases between. This CDR3 contains 15 residues. The germline V gene encodes CDR1 SGHRS and CDR2 YFSETQ. The CDR3 DNA sequence: TGCGCCAGCAGGGCAGCCACCTCCGACACCGGGGAGCTGTTTTTT. Translated, it gives CASRAATSDTGELFF.

This clonotype was recorded only once. The chain recombines TRBV7-3 with TRBJ2-3; D ambiguous. The V gene's germline CDR1 is SGHTA and CDR2 FQGTGA. The CDR3 is 14 amino acids. The V and J ends lost 2 bases and 2 bases respectively, with 8 bases between them. CDR3 in amino acids: CASSLGLHTDTQYF. CDR3 nucleotides: TGTGCCAGCAGCTTAGGTCTTCACACAGATACGCAGTATTTT.

The V call is TRBV11-2, the J call TRBJ2-5, with TRBD2 identical over 8 bases. The CDR3 is 16 residues long. The trim removed 5 bases at V and 2 bases at J, leaving 10 bases unmatched. Looked up from germline, CDR1 is SGHAT and CDR2 is FQNNGV. The CDR3 DNA reads as TGTGCCAGCAGCCCGCCTGCGGGGGGCCTTCAAGAGACCCAGTACTTC. Its protein product is CASSPPAGGLQETQYF.

The gene calls are TRBV10-3 and TRBJ1-1; TRBD1 is a possible D gene (6 bases). Looked up from germline, CDR1 is ENHRY and CDR2 is SYGVKD. V shed 6 bases and J shed 4 bases, with 12 bases lying between them. CDR3 length equals 13 residues. CDR3 loop: CAISRGGTTEAFF. As DNA, the CDR3 is TGTGCCATCAGCAGGGGAGGGACCACTGAAGCTTTCTTT.